There are a few counts of the clone carrying this TCR beta chain. Profiling relied on immunoSEQ multiplex PCR, and the TCRdb table lists in-frame clones only, not all of them. The sample lists 400,000 or so clones; around 90% were seen once. This entry is derived from a study of blood T cell repertoires in COVID-19. Study at large: Both acute and convalescent COVID-19 samples were obtained from the United States, Italy and Spain.

Enrollees, about 18 to 90 years old, lived in around 23 US areas. V was pared by 1 base and J by 4 bases, with 2 bases of the junction left unmatched. Germline assignment: CDR1 SNHLY and CDR2 FYNNEI. The CDR3 is made up of 15 amino acids. The rearrangement uses TRBV2 and TRBJ2-2, with 8 bases fitting TRBD1. This receptor was taken from a woman in her thirties or forties with acute COVID-19. Sequencing was done on a sample of PBMCs or T cells enriched from blood (not recorded which). The CDR3 DNA follows: TGTGCCAGCAGTGAAGGGACAGGGAGCACCGGGGAGCTGTTTTTT. It yields the protein CASSEGTGSTGELFF.